This T cell receptor beta chain was captured by sequencing in a study of T cell responses to AZD1222 COVID-19 vaccine. In the case of this clone: What it binds is unknown.

Trimming took off 2 bases at V and 0 bases at J, with 17 bases between the two ends. Looked up from germline, CDR1 is KGHSH and CDR2 is LQKENI. The CDR3 contains 18 residues. Study-wide points: Spike was spanned by vaccine-associated CD4 TCRs, with dominance at 160-218 and 743-854. Donors skewed white British and female; clonal diversity was possibly underestimated. Recipients of AZD1222 seropositive at baseline numbered only 6 or 7.

TCRdb's table, derived via immunoSEQ multiplex PCR, lists solely in-frame clones and lacks some. In the table there are some 97,000 clones, around nine tenths of which are singletons. The source was peripheral blood, collected on day 0 of AZD1222 vaccination. The origin of this receptor is an adult in good health. The chain uses TRBV18 and TRBJ1-3, with a tentative D call TRBD1 (5 bases). The CDR3 bases are TGTGCCAGCTCACCAATGGCGGTGGGGCCGAGCTCTGGAAACACCATATATTTT. This sequence encodes CASSPMAVGPSSGNTIYF.